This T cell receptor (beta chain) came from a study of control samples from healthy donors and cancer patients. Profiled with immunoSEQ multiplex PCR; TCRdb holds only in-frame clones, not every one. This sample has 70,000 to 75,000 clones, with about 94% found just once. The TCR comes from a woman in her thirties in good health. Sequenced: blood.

The CDR3, as DNA: TGTGCCAGCAGCCTCGCCTCCTACAATGAGCAGTTCTTC. Amino acid sequence: CASSLASYNEQFF. The J gene is TRBJ2-1, the V gene TRBV6-5; no definite D call. Germline V gene data show CDR1 as MNHEY and CDR2 as SVGAGI. The CDR3 consists of 13 residues. V was shortened by 6 bases and J by 0 bases, with 6 bases between the two germline ends.